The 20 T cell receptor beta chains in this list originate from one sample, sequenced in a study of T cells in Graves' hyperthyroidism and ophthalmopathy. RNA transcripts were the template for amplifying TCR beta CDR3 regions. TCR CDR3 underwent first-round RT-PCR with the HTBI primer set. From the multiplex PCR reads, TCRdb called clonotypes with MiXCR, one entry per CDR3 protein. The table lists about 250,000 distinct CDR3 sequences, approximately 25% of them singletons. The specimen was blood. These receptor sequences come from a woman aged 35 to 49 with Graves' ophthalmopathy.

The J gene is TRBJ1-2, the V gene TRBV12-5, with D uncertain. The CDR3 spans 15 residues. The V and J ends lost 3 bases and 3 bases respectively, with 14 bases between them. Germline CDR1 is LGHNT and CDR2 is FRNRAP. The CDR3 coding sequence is TGTGCTAGTGGTTTCTCTCTCCGGACTCACTATGGCTACACCTTC. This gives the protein CASGFSLRTHYGYTF. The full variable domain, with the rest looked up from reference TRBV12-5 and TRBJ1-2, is DARVTQTPRHKVTEMGQEVTMRCQPILGHNTVFWYRQTMMQGLELLAYFRNRAPLDDSGMPKDRFSAEMPDATLATLKIQPSEPRDSAVYFCASGFSLRTHYGYTFGSGTRLTVV.

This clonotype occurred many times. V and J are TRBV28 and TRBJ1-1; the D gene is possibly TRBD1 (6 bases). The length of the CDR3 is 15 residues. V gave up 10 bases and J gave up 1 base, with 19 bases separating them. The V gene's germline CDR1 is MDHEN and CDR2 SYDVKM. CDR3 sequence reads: CAIHPADRWNTEAFF. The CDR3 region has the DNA TGTGCCATCCACCCCGCTGACAGGTGGAACACTGAAGCTTTCTTT.

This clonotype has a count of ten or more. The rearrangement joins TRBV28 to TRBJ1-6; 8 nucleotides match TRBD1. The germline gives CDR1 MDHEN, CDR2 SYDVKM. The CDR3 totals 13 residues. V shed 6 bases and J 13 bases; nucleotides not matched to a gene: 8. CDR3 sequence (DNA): TGTGCCAGCAGAGACAGGGGTACCTACCCCCTCCACTTT. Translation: CASRDRGTYPLHF.

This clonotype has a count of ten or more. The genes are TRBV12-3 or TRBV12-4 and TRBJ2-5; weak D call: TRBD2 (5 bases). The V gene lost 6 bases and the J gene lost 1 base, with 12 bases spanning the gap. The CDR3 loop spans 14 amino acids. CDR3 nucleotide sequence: TGTGCCAGCAGACCCAATGGACTCCAAGAGACCCAGTACTTC. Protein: CASRPNGLQETQYF.

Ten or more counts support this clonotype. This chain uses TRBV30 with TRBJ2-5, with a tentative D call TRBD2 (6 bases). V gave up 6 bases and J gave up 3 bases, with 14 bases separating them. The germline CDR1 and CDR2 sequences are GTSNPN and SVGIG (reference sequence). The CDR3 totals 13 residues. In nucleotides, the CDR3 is TGTGCCTGCAGCAGGGACTCCAAAGAGACCCAGTACTTC. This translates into CACSRDSKETQYF.

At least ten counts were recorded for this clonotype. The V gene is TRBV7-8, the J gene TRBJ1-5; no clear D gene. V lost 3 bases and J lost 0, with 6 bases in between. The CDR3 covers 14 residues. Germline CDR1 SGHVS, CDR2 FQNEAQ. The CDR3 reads CASSFGYSNQPQHF. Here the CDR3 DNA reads TGTGCCAGCAGCTTTGGATATAGCAATCAGCCCCAGCATTTT.

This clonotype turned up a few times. The CDR3 coding sequence is TGTGCCAGCAGTTGGGACAGGGCCTACGAGCAGTACTTC. Protein sequence: CASSWDRAYEQYF. The gene calls are TRBV27 and TRBJ2-7; TRBD1 matches at 9 bases. The germline CDR1 and CDR2 sequences are MNHEY and SMNVEV (reference sequence). V was pared by 4 bases and J by 2 bases, with 0 bases of the junction left unmatched. The CDR3 extends over 13 amino acids.

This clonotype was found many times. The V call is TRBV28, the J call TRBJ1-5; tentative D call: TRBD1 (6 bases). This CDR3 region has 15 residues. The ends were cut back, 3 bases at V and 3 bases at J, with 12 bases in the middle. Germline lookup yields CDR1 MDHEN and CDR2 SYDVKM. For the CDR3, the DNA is TGTGCCAGCAGTTTGGGGACAATAGTCAATCAGCCCCAGCATTTT. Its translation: CASSLGTIVNQPQHF.

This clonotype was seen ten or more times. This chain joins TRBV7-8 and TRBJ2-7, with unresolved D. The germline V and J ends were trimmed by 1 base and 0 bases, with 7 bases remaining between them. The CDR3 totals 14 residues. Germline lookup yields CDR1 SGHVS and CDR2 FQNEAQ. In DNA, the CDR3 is TGTGCCAGCAGCTTAGAAGGGATCTCCTACGAGCAGTACTTC. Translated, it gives CASSLEGISYEQYF. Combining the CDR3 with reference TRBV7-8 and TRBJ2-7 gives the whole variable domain GAGVSQSPRYKVAKRGQDVALRCDPISGHVSLFWYQQALGQGPEFLTYFQNEAQLDKSGLPSDRFFAERPEGSVSTLKIQRTQQEDSAVYLCASSLEGISYEQYFGPGTRLTVT.

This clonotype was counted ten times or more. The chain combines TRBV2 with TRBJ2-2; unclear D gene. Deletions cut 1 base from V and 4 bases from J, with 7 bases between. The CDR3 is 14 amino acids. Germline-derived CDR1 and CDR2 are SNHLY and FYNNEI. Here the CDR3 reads CASSEELATGELFF. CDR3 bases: TGTGCCAGCAGTGAAGAGTTGGCCACCGGGGAGCTGTTTTTT.

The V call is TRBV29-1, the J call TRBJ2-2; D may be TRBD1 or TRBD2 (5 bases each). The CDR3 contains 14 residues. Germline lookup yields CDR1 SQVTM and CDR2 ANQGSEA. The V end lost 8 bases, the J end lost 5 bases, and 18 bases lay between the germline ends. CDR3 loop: CSTSWGIGTGELFF. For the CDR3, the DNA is TGCAGCACCTCCTGGGGGATCGGTACCGGGGAGCTGTTTTTT.

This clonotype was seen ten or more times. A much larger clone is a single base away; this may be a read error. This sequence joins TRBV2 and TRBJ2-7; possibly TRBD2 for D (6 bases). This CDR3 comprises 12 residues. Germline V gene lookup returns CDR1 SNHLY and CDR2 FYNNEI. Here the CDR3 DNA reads TGTGCCAGCAGAAAAGGAGGGGCAGCGCAGTGCTTC. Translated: CASRKGGAAQCF. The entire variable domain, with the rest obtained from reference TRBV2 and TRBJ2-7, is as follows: EPEVTQTPSHQVTQMGQEVILRCVPISNHLYFYWYRQILGQKVEFLVSFYNNEISEKSEIFDDQFSVERPDGSNFTLKIRSTKLEDSAMYFCASRKGGAAQCFGPGTRLTVT.

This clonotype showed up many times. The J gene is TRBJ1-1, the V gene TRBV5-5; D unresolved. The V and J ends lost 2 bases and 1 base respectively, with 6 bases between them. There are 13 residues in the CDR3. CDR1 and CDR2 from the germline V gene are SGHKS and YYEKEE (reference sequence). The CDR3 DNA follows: TGTGCCAGCAGCTTTTACCCGAACACTGAAGCTTTCTTT. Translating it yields CASSFYPNTEAFF.

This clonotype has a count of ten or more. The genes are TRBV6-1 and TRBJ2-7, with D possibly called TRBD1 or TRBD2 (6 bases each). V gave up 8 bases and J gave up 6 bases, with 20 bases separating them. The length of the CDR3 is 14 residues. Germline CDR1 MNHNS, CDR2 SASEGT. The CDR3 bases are TGTGCCAGCGGTGGGGGCCTCGTCGGGAGCGAGCAGTACTTC. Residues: CASGGGLVGSEQYF.

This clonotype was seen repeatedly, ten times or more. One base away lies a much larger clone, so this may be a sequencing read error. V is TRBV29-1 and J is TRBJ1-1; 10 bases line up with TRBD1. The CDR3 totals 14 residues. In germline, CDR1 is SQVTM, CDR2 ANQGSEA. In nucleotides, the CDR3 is TGCAGCGTTGGATTTTTGGGACAGGGGACTGGAGCTTTCTTT. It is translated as CSVGFLGQGTGAFF.

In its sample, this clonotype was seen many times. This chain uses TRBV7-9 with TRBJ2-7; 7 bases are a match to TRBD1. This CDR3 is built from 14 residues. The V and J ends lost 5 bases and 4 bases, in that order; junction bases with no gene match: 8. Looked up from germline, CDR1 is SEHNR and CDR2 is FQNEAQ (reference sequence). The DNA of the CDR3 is TGTGCCAGCAGCCTCGGGACAGTCGTTTACGAGCAGTACTTC. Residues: CASSLGTVVYEQYF.

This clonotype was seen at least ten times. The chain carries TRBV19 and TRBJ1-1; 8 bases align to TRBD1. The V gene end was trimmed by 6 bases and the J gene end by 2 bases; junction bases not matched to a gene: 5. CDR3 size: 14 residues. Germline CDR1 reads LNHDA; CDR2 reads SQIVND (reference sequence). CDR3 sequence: CASRWTGSNTEAFF. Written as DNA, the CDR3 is TGTGCCAGTAGATGGACAGGGTCAAACACTGAAGCTTTCTTT.

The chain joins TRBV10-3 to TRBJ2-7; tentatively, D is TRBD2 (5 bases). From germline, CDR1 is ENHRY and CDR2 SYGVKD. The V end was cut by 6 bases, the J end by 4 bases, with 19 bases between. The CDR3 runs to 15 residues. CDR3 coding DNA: TGTGCCATCAGCGAGCCGACGACTACTAGATACGAGCAGTACTTC. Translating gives CAISEPTTTRYEQYF.

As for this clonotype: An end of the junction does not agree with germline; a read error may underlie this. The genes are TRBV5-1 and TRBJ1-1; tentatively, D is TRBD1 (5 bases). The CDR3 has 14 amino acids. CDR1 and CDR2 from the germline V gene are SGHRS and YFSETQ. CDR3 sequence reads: CASSLDRLKTEAFF. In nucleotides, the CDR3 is TGCGCCAGCAGCTTGGACAGGTTGAAGACTGAAGCTTTCTTT.

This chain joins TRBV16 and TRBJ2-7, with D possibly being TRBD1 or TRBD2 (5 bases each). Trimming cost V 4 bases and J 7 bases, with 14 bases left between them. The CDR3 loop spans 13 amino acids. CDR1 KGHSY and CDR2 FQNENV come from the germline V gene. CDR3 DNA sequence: TGTGCCAGCAGCCGGAGGCAGGGTTTGGAGCAGTACTTC. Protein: CASSRRQGLEQYF.